Listed below are T cell receptor beta chains from one sample, sequenced in a study of shared T cell receptors in the human thymus. The repertoire was sequenced with immunoSEQ multiplex PCR; TCRdb's copy has only in-frame clones and lacks some. The sample consists of hundreds of thousands of clones, approximately 89% of them appearing once. The sample also formed part of further work on human thymus T cells.

The sequencing input was thymocytes. These TCRs come from a boy in the first two years of life with a congenital heart defect. CDR3s include the opening cysteine and the closing phenylalanine or tryptophan. A D gene is named only where the DNA matches it firmly. Size values are once, few and many counts, or a class for expanded clones, and some rows have none.

J gene: TRBJ2-2
D gene: -
V gene: TRBV11-2
clone size: -
CDR3 protein: CASSLVRVPGELFF
CDR3 DNA: TGTGCCAGCAGCTTAGTTCGGGTACCCGGGGAGCTGTTTTTT

J gene: TRBJ2-1
D gene: -
V gene: TRBV21-1
clone size: -
CDR3 protein: CASSKRRGGLNEQFF
CDR3 DNA: TGTGCCAGCAGCAAACGTCGGGGGGGATTGAATGAGCAGTTCTTC

J gene: TRBJ2-7
D gene: -
V gene: TRBV7-2
clone size: -
CDR3 protein: CASSQQGAGGSYEQYF
CDR3 DNA: TGTGCCAGCAGCCAACAGGGCGCAGGAGGCTCCTACGAGCAGTACTTC

J gene: TRBJ2-5
D gene: TRBD1
V gene: TRBV5-4
clone size: -
CDR3 protein: CASSLVPGTGEETQYF
CDR3 DNA: TGTGCCAGCAGCTTGGTTCCGGGGACAGGGGAAGAGACCCAGTACTTC

J gene: TRBJ1-1
D gene: -
V gene: TRBV27
clone size: -
CDR3 protein: CASSLRLTNTEAFF
CDR3 DNA: TGTGCCAGCAGTTTGAGACTGACGAACACTGAAGCTTTCTTT

J gene: TRBJ1-1
D gene: TRBD1
V gene: TRBV5-1
clone size: few
CDR3 protein: CASSPYRGRNTEAFF
CDR3 DNA: TGCGCCAGCAGCCCTTACAGGGGGAGGAACACTGAAGCTTTCTTT

J gene: TRBJ1-1
D gene: TRBD1
V gene: TRBV4-2
clone size: -
CDR3 protein: CASSQDWTGTEAFF
CDR3 DNA: TGTGCCAGCAGCCAAGATTGGACAGGGACCGAAGCTTTCTTT

J gene: TRBJ2-5
D gene: TRBD2
V gene: TRBV15
clone size: -
CDR3 protein: CATSRDGARRGAGGLTGYQETQYF
CDR3 DNA: TGTGCCACCAGCAGAGATGGTGCGCGTAGAGGCGCGGGGGGTCTTACGGGGTACCAAGAGACCCAGTACTTC

J gene: TRBJ1-5
D gene: -
V gene: TRBV7-8
clone size: -
CDR3 protein: CASTAGTRYSNQPQHF
CDR3 DNA: TGTGCCAGCACCGCTGGGACAAGATATAGCAATCAGCCCCAGCATTTT

J gene: TRBJ2-1
D gene: TRBD2
V gene: TRBV11-2
clone size: -
CDR3 protein: CASSCDGLAGEDYNEQFF
CDR3 DNA: TGTGCCAGCAGCTGCGACGGCCTAGCGGGAGAAGACTACAATGAGCAGTTCTTC

J gene: TRBJ1-1
D gene: -
V gene: TRBV7-8
clone size: -
CDR3 protein: CASSLAYSQNTEAFF
CDR3 DNA: TGTGCCAGCAGCTTAGCTTACAGCCAGAACACTGAAGCTTTCTTT

J gene: TRBJ2-3
D gene: TRBD2
V gene: TRBV9
clone size: -
CDR3 protein: CASSINSGETQTDTQYF
CDR3 DNA: TGTGCCAGCAGCATTAATAGCGGGGAAACCCAAACAGATACGCAGTATTTT

J gene: TRBJ1-4
D gene: TRBD1
V gene: TRBV2
clone size: -
CDR3 protein: CASSEDRLSEKLFF
CDR3 DNA: TGTGCCAGCAGTGAGGACAGGCTCTCCGAAAAACTGTTTTTT

J gene: TRBJ1-2
D gene: TRBD1
V gene: TRBV5-4
clone size: -
CDR3 protein: CASAKGQGFYGYTF
CDR3 DNA: TGTGCCAGCGCAAAAGGACAGGGGTTCTATGGCTACACCTTC

J gene: TRBJ1-2
D gene: -
V gene: TRBV29-1
clone size: -
CDR3 protein: CSVSGTRNYGYTF
CDR3 DNA: TGCAGCGTTTCCGGGACAAGAAACTATGGCTACACCTTC

J gene: TRBJ2-2
D gene: TRBD2
V gene: TRBV29-1
clone size: -
CDR3 protein: CSVEDSLAGGYTGELFF
CDR3 DNA: TGCAGCGTTGAAGATTCGTTAGCGGGGGGGTACACCGGGGAGCTGTTTTTT

J gene: TRBJ2-5
D gene: -
V gene: TRBV9
clone size: -
CDR3 protein: CASSVALEREETQYF
CDR3 DNA: TGTGCCAGCAGCGTAGCTTTGGAGCGCGAGGAGACCCAGTACTTC

J gene: TRBJ2-2
D gene: TRBD2
V gene: TRBV4-2
clone size: -
CDR3 protein: CASSHYSLAENTGELFF
CDR3 DNA: TGTGCCAGCAGCCATTACTCGCTAGCGGAGAACACCGGGGAGCTGTTTTTT

J gene: TRBJ1-3
D gene: -
V gene: TRBV6-5
clone size: -
CDR3 protein: CASSDRFRSGNTIYF
CDR3 DNA: TGTGCCAGCAGCGACAGGTTCCGCTCTGGAAACACCATATATTTT

J gene: TRBJ1-2
D gene: -
V gene: TRBV4-3
clone size: few
CDR3 protein: CASSQRFPGQPYGYTF
CDR3 DNA: TGCGCCAGCAGCCAGCGTTTTCCGGGACAACCCTATGGCTACACCTTC

J gene: TRBJ2-7
D gene: -
V gene: TRBV11-2
clone size: -
CDR3 protein: CASSSFEGSSYEQYF
CDR3 DNA: TGTGCCAGCAGCTCGTTTGAGGGTTCCTCCTACGAGCAGTACTTC

J gene: TRBJ2-3
D gene: TRBD2
V gene: TRBV9
clone size: -
CDR3 protein: CASSVLAGGITDTQYF
CDR3 DNA: TGTGCCAGCAGCGTACTAGCGGGGGGGATCACAGATACGCAGTATTTT

J gene: TRBJ2-3
D gene: -
V gene: TRBV7-8
clone size: -
CDR3 protein: CASSHRTSSTDTQYF
CDR3 DNA: TGTGCCAGCAGCCATCGGACTTCTAGCACAGATACGCAGTATTTT

J gene: TRBJ1-1
D gene: -
V gene: TRBV14
clone size: once
CDR3 protein: CASSPPSAEAFF
CDR3 DNA: TGTGCCAGCAGCCCCCCATCGGCTGAAGCTTTCTTT

J gene: TRBJ1-4
D gene: -
V gene: TRBV5-1
clone size: -
CDR3 protein: CASSPREGATNEKLFF
CDR3 DNA: TGCGCCAGCAGCCCTCGGGAGGGAGCAACTAATGAAAAACTGTTTTTT

J gene: TRBJ1-4
D gene: -
V gene: TRBV27
clone size: -
CDR3 protein: CASSFRVRPGTHNEKLFF
CDR3 DNA: TGTGCCAGCAGTTTTCGGGTCCGGCCGGGTACTCATAATGAAAAACTGTTTTTT

J gene: TRBJ2-5
D gene: -
V gene: TRBV6-5
clone size: -
CDR3 protein: CASSSLLGSEYF
CDR3 DNA: TGTGCCAGCAGTTCGCTGCTAGGATCGGAGTACTTC